Listed here are 7 T cell receptor beta chains from one sample, sequenced in a study of cytomegalovirus exposure and HLA in healthy donors. Researchers ran the PCR with 60 Vbeta and 13 Jbeta primers. Profiling relied on immunoSEQ multiplex PCR, and the TCRdb table lists in-frame clones only, not all of them. The sample contains tens of thousands of clones, roughly 80% of which appear only once. The sequenced sample was PBMCs. The receptors originated from a woman aged 45-60 years in good health and CMV-seropositive.

This clone was found once. The gene calls are TRBV7-3 and TRBJ2-3, with 10 bases matching TRBD2. V trimming: 2 bases; J trimming: 1 base; junction bases outside the gene matches: 3. The CDR3 spans 16 residues. Per the germline V gene, CDR1 is SGHTA and CDR2 is FQGTGA. In DNA, the CDR3 is TGTGCCAGCAGCTTAGGTCTAGCGGGGGGCACAGATACGCAGTATTTT. Translated: CASSLGLAGGTDTQYF.

The chain has TRBV6-1 and TRBJ2-7, with TRBD2 identical over 8 bases. V lost 10 bases to trimming and J lost 5 bases; unmatched junction nucleotides: 7. Germline assignment: CDR1 MNHNS and CDR2 SASEGT. The CDR3 sequence is 12 residues long. DNA for the CDR3: TGTGCCACAGATACGGGGGGGAACGAGCAGTACGTC. The encoded protein is CATDTGGNEQYV.

Written as DNA, the CDR3 is TGCGCCAGCAGCTTGCGCCTAATAGGAGGGGGGGGAAACACTGAAGCTTTCTTT. Translated: CASSLRLIGGGGNTEAFF. The chain recombines TRBV5-1 with TRBJ1-1, with D tentatively TRBD1 (6 bases). CDR1 is SGHRS, CDR2 YFSETQ, per germline. V was pared by 1 base and J by 2 bases, with 21 bases between. The length of the CDR3 is 18 residues.

The V and J genes are TRBV11-2 and TRBJ1-5; unclear D gene. Trimming pared 3 bases from V and 3 bases from J, leaving 6 bases between. Germline CDR1 is SGHAT and CDR2 is FQNNGV. The CDR3 covers 13 residues. CDR3 residues: CASSFGDNQPQHF. The CDR3 DNA reads TGTGCCAGCAGCTTCGGAGACAATCAGCCCCAGCATTTT.

As concerns this clone: The junction shows a germline mismatch at one end, possibly a read error. The rearrangement links TRBV7-9 to TRBJ2-7, with 7 bases fitting TRBD1. The CDR3 runs 16 residues. The germline CDR1 and CDR2 sequences are SEHNR and FQNEAQ (reference sequence). The CDR3 protein is CSSSDPGQESSYEQYF. The DNA of the CDR3 is TGTTCCAGCAGCGACCCAGGACAGGAAAGCTCCTACGAGCAGTACTTC.

The chain has TRBV5-1 and TRBJ2-3, with D possibly matching TRBD2 (6 bases). CDR1 is SGHRS and CDR2 is YFSETQ in the germline V gene. With 4 bases removed from V and 0 bases from J, the gap between germline ends came to 15 bases. CDR3 size: 16 residues. CDR3 loop: CASSKEVGGSTDTQYF. The CDR3 coding sequence is TGCGCCAGCAGCAAGGAGGTCGGAGGGAGCACAGATACGCAGTATTTT.

The J gene is TRBJ1-4, the V gene TRBV5-5; 7 bases match TRBD1. Germline V gives CDR1 SGHKS, CDR2 YYEKEE (reference sequence). CDR3 length equals 15 residues. Trimming at V came to 0 bases and at J to 5 bases, leaving 4 bases not matched to a gene. In DNA form, the CDR3 reads TGTGCCAGCAGCTTGGGGGACAGCCTCAATGAAAAACTGTTTTTT. Amino acids: CASSLGDSLNEKLFF.